Below are 32 T cell receptor beta chains sequenced from a single sample in a study of beta chain features in type 1 diabetes. The study reverse transcribed the entire isolated RNA, so it sequenced expressed TCRB transcripts. The table came from immunoSEQ multiplex PCR; TCRdb's copy has only in-frame clones and leaves some out. The sample shows 250,000 to 300,000 clones, roughly a quarter of them seen only once. Study-wide points: Across all four CD4+ subsets, people with type 1 diabetes showed modestly shorter TCRB CDR3s.

Antigens for these TCRs are unknown. Material for sequencing was naive CD4+ T cells from blood. The source is a woman aged 25 to 45 with type 1 diabetes.

J is TRBJ1-4 and V is TRBV30; D is possibly TRBD1 (6 bases). This CDR3 is built from 14 residues. Germline V CDR1 and CDR2: GTSNPN, SVGIG (reference sequence). V was clipped by 2 bases and J by 5 bases, with 12 bases between them. The CDR3 here is CAWSFQGQNEKLFF. CDR3 in DNA: TGTGCCTGGAGTTTTCAGGGACAAAATGAAAAACTGTTTTTT.

This clone has more than one count but fewer than ten. CDR3 coding DNA: TGTGCCAGCAGCTCGTCGACAGGGGCCGAGCCCCAGTACTTC. Translating it yields CASSSSTGAEPQYF. The V and J genes are TRBV14 and TRBJ2-5; 8 nucleotides align to TRBD1. This CDR3 region has 14 residues. The V and J ends lost 5 bases and 9 bases, in that order; junction bases with no gene match: 11. Germline CDR1 reads SGHDN; CDR2 reads FVKESK.

The sample holds a few counts of this clone. The chain joins TRBV6-1 to TRBJ1-2; D is possibly TRBD1 (6 bases). The CDR3 has 14 residues. Germline values: CDR1 MNHNS, CDR2 SASEGT. The V end was cut by 2 bases, the J end by 6 bases, with 13 bases between. This CDR3 reads CASSELGTLNGYTF. The CDR3 nucleotides are TGTGCCAGCAGTGAATTAGGGACATTGAATGGCTACACCTTC.

This clone was counted only a few times. The V gene is TRBV6-5, the J gene TRBJ2-3; D is possibly TRBD1 (6 bases). Germline V gene lookup returns CDR1 MNHEY and CDR2 SVGAGI. V lost 2 bases, J lost 4 bases, and 13 bases lay in between. The length of the CDR3 is 15 residues. CDR3 residues: CASSYVRGKADTQYF. DNA of the CDR3: TGTGCCAGCAGTTACGTGAGGGGGAAGGCAGATACGCAGTATTTT.

In its sample, this clone was seen a few times. CDR3 sequence (DNA): TGTGCCAGCAGCTTAGTTTTTGGGACTAGCGGCACAGATACGCAGTATTTT. It translates to CASSLVFGTSGTDTQYF. V gene TRBV11-2 combines with J gene TRBJ2-3; 10 nucleotides agree with TRBD2. Per germline, CDR1 SGHAT and CDR2 FQNNGV. V was pared by 1 base and J by 1 base, with 5 bases of the junction left unmatched. The CDR3 has 17 amino acids.

This clone appeared a few times. The rearrangement joins TRBV29-1 to TRBJ2-5, with D perhaps TRBD2 (6 bases). Trimming stripped 4 bases from V and 2 bases from J, with 11 bases between. CDR1 and CDR2 from the germline V gene are SQVTM and ANQGSEA. The length of the CDR3 is 13 residues. In DNA form, the CDR3 reads TGCAGCGTTGTGGTGGGAGGTCAAGAGACCCAGTACTTC. This gives the protein CSVVVGGQETQYF.

The chain is built from TRBV20-1 and TRBJ1-1; no firm D call. CDR1 and CDR2 (germline): DFQATT, SNEGSKA (reference sequence). The CDR3 runs to 11 residues. Trimming removed 3 bases from V and 7 bases from J, with 9 bases in between. CDR3 in amino acids: CSASFRGEAFF. CDR3 nucleotides: TGCAGTGCTAGTTTCCGGGGTGAAGCTTTCTTT.

J is TRBJ2-7 and V is TRBV27; the D gene is possibly TRBD2 (6 bases). The CDR3 has 15 residues. Deletions cut 3 bases from V and 0 bases from J, with 12 bases between. The germline V gene has CDR1 MNHEY and CDR2 SMNVEV (reference sequence). As DNA, the CDR3 is TGTGCCAGCAGTTTCGGTCTAGCGAGCTCCTACGAGCAGTACTTC. This sequence encodes CASSFGLASSYEQYF.

This CDR3 is CASSQPTSGRAPSSGANVLTF. In DNA, the CDR3 is TGCGCCAGCAGTCAACCAACTAGCGGGAGGGCGCCCTCTTCTGGGGCCAACGTCCTGACTTTC. The rearrangement joins TRBV23-1 to TRBJ2-6, with 13 bases identical to TRBD2. TRBV23-1 is treated as an ORF (open reading frame) with a function not yet certain. J lost 1 base, V lost 2 bases, and 11 bases had no gene match. The length of the CDR3 is 21 residues.

This clone turned up a few times. The rearrangement joins TRBV23-1 to TRBJ1-2, with 9 bases identical to TRBD1. TRBV23-1 is placed among ORFs of uncertain function. The CDR3 is 15 amino acids. V dropped 0 bases and J dropped 2; count of bases not matched to a gene: 1. CDR3 loop: CASSQSGTGNYGYTF. The CDR3 nucleotides are TGCGCCAGCAGTCAATCCGGGACAGGGAACTATGGCTACACCTTC.

Only one count was recorded for this clone. CDR3 residues: CASSLELGGYEQYF. CDR3 in DNA: TGTGCCAGCAGCTTGGAACTGGGGGGCTACGAGCAGTACTTC. The J gene is TRBJ2-7, the V gene TRBV5-4; tentatively, D is TRBD2 (6 bases). Per germline, CDR1 SGHNT and CDR2 YYREEE (reference sequence). Trimming stripped 0 bases from V and 3 bases from J, with 10 bases between. This CDR3 has 14 amino acids. The whole variable domain, filled in from reference TRBV5-4 and TRBJ2-7, reads ETGVTQSPTHLIKTRGQQVTLRCSSQSGHNTVSWYQQALGQGPQFIFQYYREEENGRGNFPPRFSGLQFPNYSSELNVNALELDDSALYLCASSLELGGYEQYFGPGTRLTVT.

This clone was observed a single time. This chain links TRBV5-6 with TRBJ2-7, with 7 bases aligning to TRBD1. With V trimmed by 3 bases and J by 2 bases, 5 bases remained unmatched. The CDR3 extends over 14 amino acids. Germline V CDR1 and CDR2: SGHDT, YYEEEE. The CDR3, as DNA: TGTGCCAGCAGCTCTCCGGGACAGACCTACGAGCAGTACTTC. Residues: CASSSPGQTYEQYF.

The chain links TRBV28 to TRBJ1-5; weak D call: TRBD1 (6 bases). CDR3 length: 17 residues. V was cut by 6 bases and J by 0 bases, with 18 bases left in between. Germline V CDR1 and CDR2: MDHEN, SYDVKM. The CDR3 spells CASRSTRDTYSNQPQHF. DNA for the CDR3: TGTGCCAGCAGGTCAACACGGGACACCTATAGCAATCAGCCCCAGCATTTT.

This clone came up a few times. The genes are TRBV4-1 and TRBJ1-5; D is unresolved. The germline gives CDR1 MGHRA, CDR2 YSYEKL. Trimming removed 0 bases at V and 0 bases at J, with 12 bases between. This CDR3 region has 17 residues. The CDR3 DNA reads TGCGCCAGCAGCCAAGAATCCCTCCGGGATAGCAATCAGCCCCAGCATTTT. Amino acids: CASSQESLRDSNQPQHF.

The rearrangement uses TRBV27 and TRBJ2-1, with unresolved D. Germline loops: CDR1 MNHEY, CDR2 SMNVEV (reference sequence). Trimming pared 3 bases from V and 10 bases from J, leaving 4 bases between. The length of the CDR3 is 10 residues. The CDR3 bases are TGTGCCAGCAGTTTCCAAGAGCAGTTCTTC. Translating it yields CASSFQEQFF.

The genes are TRBV29-1 and TRBJ1-2; D gene ambiguous. Per germline, CDR1 SQVTM and CDR2 ANQGSEA. V dropped 4 bases and J dropped 6 bases, with 9 bases sitting between them. This CDR3 spans 11 amino acids. The CDR3 sequence is CSVVRPDGYTF. DNA for the CDR3: TGCAGCGTTGTCCGCCCGGATGGCTACACCTTC.

The chain's CDR3 is CSVVEGLRGETQYF. CDR3 coding DNA: TGCAGCGTTGTTGAGGGTCTAAGAGGGGAGACCCAGTACTTC. The rearrangement joins TRBV29-1 to TRBJ2-5; tentatively, D is TRBD2 (5 bases). The germline CDR1 and CDR2 sequences are SQVTM and ANQGSEA. V lost 4 bases and J 5 bases, leaving 17 bases between the germline ends. The CDR3 totals 14 residues.

This clone was seen more than once but under ten times. The CDR3 DNA sequence: TGTGCCAGCTTTAGCGGGACCAATGAGCAGTTCTTC. Encoded protein: CASFSGTNEQFF. V is TRBV21-1 and J is TRBJ2-1; the table assigns TRBD2, which was not confirmed against the DNA. TRBV21-1 is flagged as a pseudogene. This CDR3 region has 12 residues.

This clone was detected only a few times. The chain uses TRBV9 and TRBJ1-1, with 12 bases lining up with TRBD1. The junction had 6 bases not matched to a gene; V was cut back by 4 bases and J by 11 bases. Germline values: CDR1 SGDLS, CDR2 YYNGEE. The CDR3 loop spans 13 amino acids. CDR3 residues: CASSPGQGAPAFF. The CDR3 bases are TGTGCCAGCAGCCCGGGACAGGGGGCGCCGGCTTTCTTT.

The rearrangement links TRBV9 to TRBJ1-5; D is unresolved. Germline V gene data show CDR1 as SGDLS and CDR2 as YYNGEE. The length of the CDR3 is 13 residues. V was cut by 4 bases and J by 6 bases, with 11 bases left in between. CDR3 DNA: TGTGCCAGCAGCCTCTTTTCAGGTCAGCCCCAGCATTTT. Its translation is CASSLFSGQPQHF.

V is TRBV30 and J is TRBJ2-7, with D possibly being TRBD1 (6 bases). This CDR3 spans 13 amino acids. V gave up 3 bases and J gave up 7 bases, with 16 bases separating them. Germline V gives CDR1 GTSNPN, CDR2 SVGIG (reference sequence). CDR3: CAWRGAKGWEQYF. Written as DNA, the CDR3 is TGTGCCTGGAGGGGGGCTAAGGGCTGGGAGCAGTACTTC.

The CDR3 region is CAWSRLAVTYNEQFF. The CDR3 DNA is TGTGCCTGGAGTCGACTAGCCGTCACCTACAATGAGCAGTTCTTC. The V and J genes are TRBV30 and TRBJ2-1; 7 nucleotides agree with TRBD2. The CDR3 loop spans 15 amino acids. The V segment lost 2 bases and the J segment 2 bases; nucleotides outside the gene matches: 6. In germline, CDR1 is GTSNPN, CDR2 SVGIG (reference sequence).

The rearrangement joins TRBV27 to TRBJ1-1; D might be TRBD1 (5 bases). V lost 3 bases and J 4 bases, leaving 12 bases between the germline ends. Per germline, CDR1 MNHEY and CDR2 SMNVEV (reference sequence). This CDR3 is 14 amino acids long. CDR3 nucleotides: TGTGCCAGCAGTTTTGGACACCCGGGCACTGAAGCTTTCTTT. The encoded protein is CASSFGHPGTEAFF.

V usage is TRBV2 and J usage is TRBJ2-5; 10 nucleotides line up with TRBD2. The CDR3 is 15 amino acids. CDR1 and CDR2 from the germline V gene are SNHLY and FYNNEI. Germline trimming cut 6 bases from V and 2 bases from J; bases unmatched to any gene: 6. The CDR3 DNA reads as TGTGCCAGCAGGGGGGGGACTAGCGCACAAGAGACCCAGTACTTC. The encoded protein is CASRGGTSAQETQYF.

This clone was seen a handful of times. The rearrangement links TRBV19 to TRBJ2-3; maybe TRBD2 (6 bases). Between the trimmed V and J ends, which lost 1 base and 4 bases, there was a span of 9 bases. CDR1 and CDR2 from the germline V gene are LNHDA and SQIVND (reference sequence). The CDR3 loop spans 14 amino acids. CDR3: CASSIVGTPDTQYF. In DNA, the CDR3 is TGTGCCAGTAGTATAGTTGGGACTCCAGATACGCAGTATTTT.

V is TRBV6-1 and J is TRBJ2-5; D is unresolved. The J call may be wrong; the DNA end is better matched by TRBJ2-7. Germline V gives CDR1 MNHNS, CDR2 SASEGT. There are 14 residues in the CDR3. The CDR3 sequence is CASSTQQIIYEQYF. The CDR3, as DNA: TGTGCCAGCAGTACCCAACAGATAATCTACGAGCAGTACTTC.

In the case of this clone: Other nucleotide sequences from this sample produce the same CDR3. This sequence joins TRBV7-9 and TRBJ2-7; the D gene is possibly TRBD1 (5 bases). The CDR3 length is 11 residues. Germline CDR1 and CDR2: SEHNR and FQNEAQ (reference sequence). The V gene lost 2 bases and the J gene lost 6 bases, with 5 bases spanning the gap. Written as DNA, the CDR3 is TGTGCCAGCAGCTTAAGGGGCGAGCAGTACTTC. Protein sequence: CASSLRGEQYF. The complete variable domain, with remaining parts taken from reference TRBV7-9 and TRBJ2-7, reads DTGVSQNPRHKITKRGQNVTFRCDPISEHNRLYWYRQTLGQGPEFLTYFQNEAQLEKSRLLSDRFSAERPKGSFSTLEIQRTEQGDSAMYLCASSLRGEQYFGPGTRLTVT.

The chain uses TRBV5-1 and TRBJ2-3, with 7 nucleotides matching TRBD1. J lost 0 bases, V lost 7 bases, and 8 bases had no gene match. There are 15 residues in the CDR3. Germline CDR1 and CDR2: SGHRS and YFSETQ. CDR3 residues: CASGTAPPSTDTQYF. CDR3 DNA: TGCGCCAGCGGGACAGCCCCTCCTAGCACAGATACGCAGTATTTT.

The V and J genes are TRBV29-1 and TRBJ2-1; D may be TRBD2 (5 bases). The CDR3 has 15 amino acids. Germline V gives CDR1 SQVTM, CDR2 ANQGSEA. Trimming removed 7 bases at V and 7 bases at J, with 23 bases between. CDR3 DNA sequence: TGCAGCGCCTCGGGAACCTTCCAAAAGTCGAATGAGCAGTTCTTC. Its protein product is CSASGTFQKSNEQFF.

About this clone: A read error may produce the germline difference seen at one junction end. This sequence joins TRBV13 and TRBJ2-1; 10 bases are shared with TRBD1. CDR3 size: 14 residues. From germline, CDR1 is PRHDT and CDR2 FYEKMQ (reference sequence). The CDR3 loop is CASSIGTGENEQFF. Here the CDR3 DNA reads TGTGCCAGCAGCATAGGGACAGGGGAGAATGAGCAGTTCTTC.

The chain employs TRBV6-5 and TRBJ1-2; D not certain. The germline V gene has CDR1 MNHEY and CDR2 SVGAGI. This CDR3 has 15 amino acids. The V and J ends lost 4 bases and 5 bases respectively, with 17 bases between them. CDR3 DNA sequence: TGTGCCAGCAGTTTGCCGGGGATAAGGTCTTATGGCTACACCTTC. Translating it yields CASSLPGIRSYGYTF.

The rearrangement uses TRBV28 and TRBJ2-7, with 10 bases identical to TRBD1. The trim removed 6 bases at V and 7 bases at J, leaving 9 bases unmatched. The CDR3 runs 14 residues. Per germline, CDR1 MDHEN and CDR2 SYDVKM. CDR3 residues: CASRGGQGTREQYF. DNA for the CDR3: TGTGCCAGCAGGGGGGGACAGGGGACTCGGGAGCAGTACTTC. Complete variable domain (other parts from reference TRBV28 and TRBJ2-7): DVKVTQSSRYLVKRTGEKVFLECVQDMDHENMFWYRQDPGLGLRLIYFSYDVKMKEKGDIPEGYSVSREKKERFSLILESASTNQTSMYLCASRGGQGTREQYFGPGTRLTVT.